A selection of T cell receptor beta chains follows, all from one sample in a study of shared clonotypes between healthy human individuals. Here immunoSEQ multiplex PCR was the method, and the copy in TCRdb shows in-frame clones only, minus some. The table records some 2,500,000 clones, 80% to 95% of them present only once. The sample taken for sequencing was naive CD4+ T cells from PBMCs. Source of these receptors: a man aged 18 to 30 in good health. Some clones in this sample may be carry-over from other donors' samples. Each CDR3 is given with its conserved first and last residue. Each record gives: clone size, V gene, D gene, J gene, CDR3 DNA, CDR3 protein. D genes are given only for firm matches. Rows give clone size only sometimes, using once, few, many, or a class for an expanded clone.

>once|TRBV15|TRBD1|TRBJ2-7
TGTGCCACCAGCAGAGAGGGACAGGTCTACGAGCAGTACTTC
CATSREGQVYEQYF
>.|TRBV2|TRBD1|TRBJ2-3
TGTGCCAGCAGTCCACAGGGGACCCGCACAGATACGCAGTATTTT
CASSPQGTRTDTQYF
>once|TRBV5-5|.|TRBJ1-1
TGTGCCAGCAGCTTACAGGGAAGCACTGAAGCTTTCTTT
CASSLQGSTEAFF
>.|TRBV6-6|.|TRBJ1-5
TGTGCCAGCGGATACCTGAGCAATCAGCCCCAGCATTTT
CASGYLSNQPQHF
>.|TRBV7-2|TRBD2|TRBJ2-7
TGTGCCAGCAGCTTAATGTCTAGCGGGACGACCGAGCAGTACTTC
CASSLMSSGTTEQYF
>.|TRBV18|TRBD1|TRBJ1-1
TGTGCCAGCTCACTAGGGACAGGATCGAACACTGAAGCTTTCTTT
CASSLGTGSNTEAFF
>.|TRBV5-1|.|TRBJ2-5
TGCGCCAGCAGCTCAAACGCGGGGAGCCATCAAGAGACCCAGTACTTC
CASSSNAGSHQETQYF
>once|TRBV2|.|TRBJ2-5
TGTGCCAGCAGGACAGGTCCTCAAGAGACCCAGTACTTC
CASRTGPQETQYF
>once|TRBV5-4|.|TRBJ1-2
TGTGCCAGCAGCCTATTGACGGAAAACTATGGCTACACCTTC
CASSLLTENYGYTF
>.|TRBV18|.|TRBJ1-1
TGTGCCAGCTCATCGACGGTGAACACTGAAGCTTTCTTT
CASSSTVNTEAFF
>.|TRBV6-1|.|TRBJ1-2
TGTGCCAGCAGTATTGCAGGTCGTTATGGCTACACCTTC
CASSIAGRYGYTF
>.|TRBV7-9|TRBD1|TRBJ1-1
TGTGCCAGCAACAGGGGGCTAAACACTGAAGCTTTCTTT
CASNRGLNTEAFF
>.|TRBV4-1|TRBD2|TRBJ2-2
TGCGCCAGCAGCCAAGAGACGACTAGCCTCACCGGGGAGCTGTTTTTT
CASSQETTSLTGELFF
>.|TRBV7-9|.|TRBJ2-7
TGTGCCAGCAGCCGTTTCTTAAACTACGGGGACGAGCAGTACTTC
CASSRFLNYGDEQYF
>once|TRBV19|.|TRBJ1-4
TGTGCCAGTAGTATTTTGGGTGACCATGAAAAACTGTTTTTT
CASSILGDHEKLFF
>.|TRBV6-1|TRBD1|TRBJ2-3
TGTGCCAGCAGTGGGGGACAGGGCACAGATACGCAGTATTTT
CASSGGQGTDTQYF
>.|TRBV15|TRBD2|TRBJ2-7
TGTGCCACCAGCAGAGTACTAGCGGGAAAGTACGAGCAGTACTTC
CATSRVLAGKYEQYF
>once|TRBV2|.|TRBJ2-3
TGTGCCAGTCAAAGGAGCTTTGTCGACACAGATACGCAGTATTTT
CASQRSFVDTDTQYF
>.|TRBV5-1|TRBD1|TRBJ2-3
TGCGCCAGCAGCCTAGGGACAGGGACTACAGATACGCAGTATTTT
CASSLGTGTTDTQYF
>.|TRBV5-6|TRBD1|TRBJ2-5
TGTGCCAGCAGCTTGAGGGACAGTGGTTTCGGGGAGACCCAGTACTTC
CASSLRDSGFGETQYF
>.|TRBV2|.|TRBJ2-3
TGTGCCAGCAGTGAAGTTACTAGCACAGATACGCAGTATTTT
CASSEVTSTDTQYF
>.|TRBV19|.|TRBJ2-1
TGTGCCAGTGAGGGAGTGCGGGCCAATGAGCAGTTCTTC
CASEGVRANEQFF
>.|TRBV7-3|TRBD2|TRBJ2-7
TGTGCCAGCAGCTTGCGGGAGGGCCACTACGAGCAGTACTTC
CASSLREGHYEQYF
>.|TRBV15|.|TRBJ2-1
TGTGCCACCAGCAGAGATCTCTTGTCTTTTGAGCAGTTCTTC
CATSRDLLSFEQFF
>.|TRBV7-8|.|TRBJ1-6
TGTGCCAGCAGCTTAGATCCCTCGGGCAGGTCGACCCTCCACTTT
CASSLDPSGRSTLHF
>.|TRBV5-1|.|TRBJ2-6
TGCGCCAGCAGCTTACAGGGTGCTGGGGCCAACGTCCTGACTTTC
CASSLQGAGANVLTF
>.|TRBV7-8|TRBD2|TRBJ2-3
TGTGCCAGCAGACCGATGAAGCGGGGCTACACAGATACGCAGTATTTT
CASRPMKRGYTDTQYF
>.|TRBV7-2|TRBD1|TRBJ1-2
TGTGCCAGCAGCATGGACCGGGACAGGGGTCCTGGCTACACCTTC
CASSMDRDRGPGYTF
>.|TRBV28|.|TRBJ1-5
TGTGCCACCCTACCGGGTAGCAATCAGCCCCAGCATTTT
CATLPGSNQPQHF
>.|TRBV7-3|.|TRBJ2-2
TGTGCCAGCAGCTCCCAGGGTACCGGGGAGCTGTTTTTT
CASSSQGTGELFF
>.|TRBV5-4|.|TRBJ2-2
TGTGCCAGCAGCGCCCCAAAGAGGACCGGGGAGCTGTTTTTT
CASSAPKRTGELFF
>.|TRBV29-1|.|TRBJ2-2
TGCAGCGTTGGGACGTCCGGGGAGCTGTTTTTT
CSVGTSGELFF
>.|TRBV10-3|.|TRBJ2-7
TGTGCCATCAGTGAGTTATCCCCCGGGACATCAAACTCCTACGAGCAGTACTTC
CAISELSPGTSNSYEQYF
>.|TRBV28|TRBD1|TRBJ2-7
TGTGCCAGCAGTTTGGGTGGGGCAGGGGGAAACTACGAGCAGTACTTC
CASSLGGAGGNYEQYF
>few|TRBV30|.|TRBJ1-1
TGTGCCTGGACAGCGTGGTTGAACACTGAAGCTTTCTTT
CAWTAWLNTEAFF
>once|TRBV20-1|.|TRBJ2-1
TGCAGTGCTAAATCGGAGGTTGAGCAGTTCTTC
CSAKSEVEQFF
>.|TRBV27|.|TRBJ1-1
TGTGCCAGCAGGGACGTGGGGAGAACTGAAGCTTTCTTT
CASRDVGRTEAFF
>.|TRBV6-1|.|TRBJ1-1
TGTGCCAGCACCTCAACCCCCGCGAATGAAGCTTTCTTT
CASTSTPANEAFF
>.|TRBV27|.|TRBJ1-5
TGTGCCAGCAGTTTAAGGGGTGGCAATCAGCCCCAGCATTTT
CASSLRGGNQPQHF
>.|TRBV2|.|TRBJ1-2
TGTGCCAACAGTCCTTCCTATGGCTACACCTTC
CANSPSYGYTF
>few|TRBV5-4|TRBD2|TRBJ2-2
TGTGCCAGCAGCTTGGCAGCGGGAGGGACCGGGGAGCTGTTTTTT
CASSLAAGGTGELFF
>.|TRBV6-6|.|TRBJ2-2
TGTGCCAGCAGTTACATTAGGAACACCGGGGAGCTGTTTTTT
CASSYIRNTGELFF
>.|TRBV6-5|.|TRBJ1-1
TGTGCCAGCAACCTGCCCGGGACTGAGAAAGCTTTCTTT
CASNLPGTEKAFF
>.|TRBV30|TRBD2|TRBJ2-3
TGTGCCTGGAGAGTAGCGGGAACAGATACGCAGTATTTT
CAWRVAGTDTQYF
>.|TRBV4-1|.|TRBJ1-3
TGCGCCAGCAGCCAAGATTATACAGGTTTAAACACCATATATTTT
CASSQDYTGLNTIYF
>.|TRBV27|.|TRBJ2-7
TGTGCCAGCAGTTTAGGGACCGGTCAGCAGTACTTC
CASSLGTGQQYF
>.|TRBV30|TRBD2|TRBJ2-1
TGTGCCTGGAGGGCCGGGGCTAGCGGGAGCTACAATGAGCAGTTCTTC
CAWRAGASGSYNEQFF
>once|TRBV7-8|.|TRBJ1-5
TGTGCCAGCAGCCGGAGGACAGCCGAGACAGTATATAGCAATCAGCCCCAGCATTTT
CASSRRTAETVYSNQPQHF
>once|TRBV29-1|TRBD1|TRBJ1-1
TGCAGCGGACACCGGGACAGCCGCCAGAACACTGAAGCTTTCTTT
CSGHRDSRQNTEAFF
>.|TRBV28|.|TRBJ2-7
TGTGCCAGCAGCCCTATGGGACCGGGGCTCGAGCAGTACTTC
CASSPMGPGLEQYF
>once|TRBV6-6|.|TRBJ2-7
TGTGCCAGCAGTTACTCCCACGCGGGGCCCTACGAGCAGTACTTC
CASSYSHAGPYEQYF
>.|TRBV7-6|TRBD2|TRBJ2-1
TGTGCCAGCAGCCGGGGGGCGGGAGGATCCTACAATGAGCAGTTCTTC
CASSRGAGGSYNEQFF
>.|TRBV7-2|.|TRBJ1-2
TGTGCCAGCAGCTTTTACCCACCCACCACCTATGGCTACACCTTC
CASSFYPPTTYGYTF